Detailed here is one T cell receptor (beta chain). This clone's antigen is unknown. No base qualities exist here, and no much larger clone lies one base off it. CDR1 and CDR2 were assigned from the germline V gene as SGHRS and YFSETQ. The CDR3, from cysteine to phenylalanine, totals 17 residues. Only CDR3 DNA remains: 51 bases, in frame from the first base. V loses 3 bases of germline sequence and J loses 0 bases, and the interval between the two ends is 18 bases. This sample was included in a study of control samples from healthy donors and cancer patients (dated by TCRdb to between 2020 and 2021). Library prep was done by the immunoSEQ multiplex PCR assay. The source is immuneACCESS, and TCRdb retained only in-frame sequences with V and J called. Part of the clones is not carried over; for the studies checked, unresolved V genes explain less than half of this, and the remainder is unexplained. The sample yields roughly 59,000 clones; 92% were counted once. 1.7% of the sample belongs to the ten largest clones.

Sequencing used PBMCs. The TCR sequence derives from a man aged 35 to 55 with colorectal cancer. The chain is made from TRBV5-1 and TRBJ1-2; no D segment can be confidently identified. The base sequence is TGCGCCAGCAGCTACCACCTCACTCCCCTAACTAACTATGGCTACACCTTC. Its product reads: CASSYHLTPLTNYGYTF.